These 14 T cell receptor beta chains were sequenced from one sample in a study of cytomegalovirus exposure and HLA in healthy donors (dated by TCRdb to 2017 to 2019). Library construction relied on the immunoSEQ multiplex PCR assay. TCRdb provides this immuneACCESS table in a form limited to in-frame rearrangements. Some clones are lacking; in checked studies, under half of them reflect an unresolved V gene, and why the rest are absent is not known. This sample is represented by 250,000 to 300,000 clones; around 87% of them were singletons. The leading ten clones occupy 0.3% to 0.4% of the sample. Material for sequencing was PBMCs. Source of these receptors: a woman aged 18-30 years in good health and CMV-seronegative.

V and J are TRBV13 and TRBJ2-7; 8 bases align to TRBD2. Germline V lookup: CDR1 PRHDT, CDR2 FYEKMQ (reference sequence). J was trimmed by 0 bases and V by 5 bases; bases with no gene match: 9. This CDR3 is 16 amino acids long. The CDR3 sequence: CASSRVGLGSSYEQYV. The DNA for the CDR3 is TGTGCCAGCAGCCGCGTGGGACTAGGGAGCTCCTACGAGCAGTACGTC.

V is TRBV30 and J is TRBJ2-1; the D is unclear. CDR3 length: 14 residues. CDR1 is GTSNPN, CDR2 SVGIG, per germline (reference sequence). The V and J ends lost 4 bases and 0 bases respectively, with 10 bases between them. As DNA, the CDR3 is TGTGCCTGGACCCAGGTCTACTCCTACAATGAGCAGTTCTTC. Translation: CAWTQVYSYNEQFF.

The V and J genes are TRBV4-1 and TRBJ2-1, with TRBD2 matching 9 bases. V was clipped by 1 base and J by 4 bases; unmatched bases: 5. Germline V gene data show CDR1 as MGHRA and CDR2 as YSYEKL. The CDR3 sequence is 16 residues long. For the CDR3, the DNA is TGCGCCAGCAGCCAAGGTCCAGCGGGGGGATACAATGAGCAGTTCTTC. The encoded protein is CASSQGPAGGYNEQFF.

This sequence joins TRBV6-4 and TRBJ1-5, with unresolved D. The V end was cut by 3 bases, the J end by 3 bases, with 12 bases between. In germline, CDR1 is MRHNA, CDR2 SNTAGT. The CDR3 has 15 residues. CDR3 region: CASSENESPNQPQHF. CDR3 bases: TGTGCCAGCAGTGAAAACGAAAGCCCCAATCAGCCCCAGCATTTT.

The rearrangement links TRBV20-1 to TRBJ2-1; D may be TRBD1 (5 bases). Germline V gene sequence: CDR1 DFQATT, CDR2 SNEGSKA (reference sequence). The V gene lost 3 bases and the J gene lost 13 bases, with 10 bases spanning the gap. This CDR3 region has 10 residues. DNA of the CDR3: TGCAGTGCTAGCGAGACAGCCCAGTTCTTC. It codes for CSASETAQFF.

The chain carries TRBV6-6 and TRBJ2-1, with D maybe TRBD1 (7 bases). The CDR3 consists of 15 residues. The germline gives CDR1 MNHNY, CDR2 SVGAGI (reference sequence). V was clipped by 2 bases and J by 3 bases, with 11 bases between them. The CDR3 DNA reads TGTGCCAGCAGTTACGGCAGGGGGGACTACAATGAGCAGTTCTTC. Its translation is CASSYGRGDYNEQFF.

V gene TRBV6-6 combines with J gene TRBJ2-7, with TRBD1 matching over 9 bases. CDR1 and CDR2 (germline): MNHNY, SVGAGI (reference sequence). The CDR3 length is 14 residues. Trimming cost V 5 bases and J 0 bases; bases outside gene matches: 2. The CDR3 sequence: CASSGQGSSYEQYF. The CDR3 DNA is TGTGCCAGCAGTGGACAGGGGAGCTCCTACGAGCAGTACTTC.

The chain carries TRBV5-5 and TRBJ1-5; no reliable D call. Germline CDR1 SGHKS, CDR2 YYEKEE (reference sequence). This CDR3 comprises 15 residues. The V end lost 0 bases, the J end lost 7 bases, and 14 bases lay between the germline ends. CDR3 sequence reads: CASSLGSVNGQPQHF. The CDR3, as DNA: TGTGCCAGCAGCTTGGGGAGTGTAAACGGGCAGCCCCAGCATTTT. Full variable domain (remainder filled in from reference TRBV5-5 and TRBJ1-5): DAGVTQSPTHLIKTRGQQVTLRCSPISGHKSVSWYQQVLGQGPQFIFQYYEKEERGRGNFPDRFSARQFPNYSSELNVNALLLGDSALYLCASSLGSVNGQPQHFGDGTRLSIL.

The V gene is TRBV4-1, the J gene TRBJ1-1; D is perhaps TRBD1 (5 bases). Trimming cost V 5 bases and J 6 bases, with 13 bases left between them. Per the germline V gene, CDR1 is MGHRA and CDR2 is YSYEKL. The CDR3 contains 13 residues. The CDR3 loop reads CASSSRGGAEAFF. The CDR3 DNA is TGCGCCAGCAGCTCAAGGGGAGGCGCTGAAGCTTTCTTT.

The V call is TRBV7-6, the J call TRBJ1-4, with D uncertain. V was pared by 1 base and J by 7 bases, with 7 bases between. The CDR3 runs 13 residues. CDR1 is SGHVS, CDR2 FNYEAQ, per germline. In DNA form, the CDR3 reads TGTGCCAGCAGCTTAGTCCCGGGTGAAAAACTGTTTTTT. Its protein is CASSLVPGEKLFF.

The V gene is TRBV6-1, the J gene TRBJ2-2; tentatively, D is TRBD2 (5 bases). The CDR3 sequence is 15 residues long. V shed 3 bases and J shed 5 bases, with 13 bases lying between them. The germline V gene encodes CDR1 MNHNS and CDR2 SASEGT. The CDR3 coding sequence is TGTGCCAGCAGTGACAGAGACTACCGGACCGGGGAGCTGTTTTTT. It encodes CASSDRDYRTGELFF.

This chain joins TRBV28 and TRBJ1-2; 7 positions agree with TRBD1. This CDR3 has 14 amino acids. Germline V lookup: CDR1 MDHEN, CDR2 SYDVKM. The junction had 9 bases not matched to a gene; V was cut back by 5 bases and J by 6 bases. CDR3 sequence: CASSGTTGINGYTF. The CDR3 DNA sequence: TGTGCCAGCAGTGGAACGACAGGGATTAATGGCTACACCTTC.

V usage is TRBV27 and J usage is TRBJ2-3; D is possibly TRBD2 (6 bases). V was trimmed by 8 bases and J by 2 bases, leaving 14 bases between them. Germline V lookup: CDR1 MNHEY, CDR2 SMNVEV (reference sequence). The length of the CDR3 is 14 residues. The CDR3 reads CASAVGSFTDTQYF. CDR3 bases: TGTGCCAGCGCCGTCGGGAGCTTCACAGATACGCAGTATTTT.

The rearrangement uses TRBV2 and TRBJ2-5; 9 bases map to TRBD2. With 5 bases clipped from V and 4 bases from J, the junction kept 8 bases outside the gene matches. CDR1 is SNHLY and CDR2 is FYNNEI in the germline V gene. The CDR3 is 15 amino acids. The CDR3 loop is CASSFVAGARETQYF. The CDR3 nucleotides are TGTGCCAGCAGTTTTGTAGCGGGGGCCAGAGAGACCCAGTACTTC.